This T cell receptor (beta chain) is drawn from a study of T cell clones after liver transplantation. Across the whole study: A pre-transplant mixed lymphocyte reaction with TCRbeta sequencing defined graft-donor-reactive clones followed in post-transplant blood. Graft-donor-reactive sequences were compared with third-party-reactive TCRbeta sequences from pre-transplant mixed lymphocyte reactions. Without induction therapy, subjects received standard immunosuppression until 12-24 months post-transplant.

Points on this clone: No antigen is known for it.

Per the germline V gene, CDR1 is LNHDA and CDR2 is SQIVND (reference sequence). The CDR3 runs to 15 residues. The V end was cut by 3 bases, the J end by 0 bases, with 12 bases between. Profiled with immunoSEQ multiplex PCR; TCRdb holds only in-frame clones, not every one. The sample comprises 40,000 to 65,000 clones, less than 85% of which are singletons, and around 8.7% rests with the top ten. Overall study findings and caveats: Rather than being deleted, graft donor-reactive T cells may have moved into the graft.

This receptor was identified in a human donor who received a liver transplant. This chain joins TRBV19 and TRBJ2-7; unclear D gene. Sequencing was performed on CD4+ T cells from blood, taken before liver transplant. CDR3 amino acids: CASSIDSRSSYEQYF. DNA of the CDR3: TGTGCCAGTAGTATCGACTCCAGGAGCTCCTACGAGCAGTACTTC.